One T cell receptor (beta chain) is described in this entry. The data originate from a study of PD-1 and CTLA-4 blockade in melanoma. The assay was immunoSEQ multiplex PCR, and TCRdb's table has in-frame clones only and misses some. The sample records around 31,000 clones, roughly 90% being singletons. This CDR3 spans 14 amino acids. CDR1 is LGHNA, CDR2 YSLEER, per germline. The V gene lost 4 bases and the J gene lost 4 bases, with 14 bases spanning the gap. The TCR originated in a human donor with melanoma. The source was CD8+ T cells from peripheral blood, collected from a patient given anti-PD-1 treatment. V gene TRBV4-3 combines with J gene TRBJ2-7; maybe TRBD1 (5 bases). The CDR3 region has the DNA TGCGCCAGCAGCCCTGCCCAGGGCATATACGAGCAGTACTTC. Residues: CASSPAQGIYEQYF.